A selection of T cell receptor beta chains follows, all from one sample in a study of regulatory T cells in long-lasting Graves disease. TCRdb fed the multiplex PCR reads into MiXCR, producing one record per CDR3 protein. The sample gives roughly 400,000 distinct CDR3 sequences, around 20% of which show up once; around 15% is in the top ten. Sequences were derived from peripheral blood mononuclear cells (PBMCs), sampled when the disease was refractory, from a patient treated with antithyroid drugs. Receptors were obtained from a female donor with Graves disease. Both conserved end residues are part of each CDR3. A D gene is named only where the DNA matches it firmly. A clone size is listed for some rows: how often the clone was seen (once, few, many), or a class if it is expanded.

j_call,d_call,v_call,clone_size,cdr3_aa,cdr3_nt
TRBJ2-3,NA,TRBV10-3,NA,CAISGTGTDTQYF,TGTGCCATCAGTGGGACTGGCACAGATACGCAGTATTTT
TRBJ2-5,TRBD2,TRBV7-6,NA,CASSLEGLAVETQYF,TGTGCCAGCAGCTTGGAGGGACTAGCGGTGGAGACCCAGTACTTC
TRBJ1-1,NA,TRBV28,many,CASTPLRGLMNTEAFF,TGTGCCAGCACTCCTCTCCGGGGTTTAATGAACACTGAAGCTTTCTTT
TRBJ2-5,TRBD2,TRBV7-3,NA,CASSLRGGRGQETQYF,TGTGCCAGCAGCTTAAGGGGGGGGAGGGGCCAAGAGACCCAGTACTTC
TRBJ2-7,NA,TRBV5-1,many,CASSSLPGSSYEQYF,TGCGCCAGCAGCTCCCTGCCAGGTTCGTCCTACGAGCAGTACTTC
TRBJ2-2,TRBD1,TRBV11-3,NA,CASSLATRDRGYTGELFF,TGTGCCAGCAGCTTAGCCACCCGGGACAGGGGATATACCGGGGAGCTGTTTTTT
TRBJ2-4,NA,TRBV20-1,few,CSAPRVTSNIQYF,TGCAGTGCGCCGCGTGTGACCTCGAACATTCAGTACTTC
TRBJ1-5,NA,TRBV3-1,many,CASSQQGTENQPQHF,TGTGCCAGCAGCCAACAAGGGACCGAGAATCAGCCCCAGCATTTT
TRBJ2-1,NA,TRBV29-1,NA,CSVVTGKGFNEQFF,TGCAGCGTCGTGACGGGGAAGGGTTTCAATGAGCAGTTCTTC
TRBJ2-1,NA,TRBV7-2,many,CASSPQSRVDEQFF,TGTGCCAGCAGCCCCCAAAGTCGAGTAGATGAGCAGTTCTTC
TRBJ2-7,TRBD1,TRBV28,few,CASKGQGTTYEQYF,TGTGCCAGCAAGGGACAGGGAACCACCTACGAGCAGTACTTC
TRBJ1-1,NA,TRBV10-3,many,CAISAEGTEAFF,TGTGCCATCAGTGCCGAAGGAACTGAAGCTTTCTTT
TRBJ1-1,NA,TRBV28,many,CASTFNLNTEAFF,TGTGCCAGCACTTTCAACCTGAACACTGAAGCTTTCTTT
TRBJ2-1,TRBD2,TRBV6-2/TRBV6-3,NA,CASITGTSGNPTLRNEQFF,TGTGCCAGCATCACCGGGACTAGCGGGAACCCGACCTTGAGGAATGAGCAGTTCTTC
TRBJ2-5,TRBD2,TRBV7-9,NA,CASTSVGSGKETQYF,TGTGCCAGCACCTCCGTAGGTAGCGGGAAAGAGACCCAGTACTTC
TRBJ1-5,TRBD1,TRBV19,NA,CASSLPGQGNQPQHF,TGTGCCAGTAGCCTTCCGGGACAGGGCAATCAGCCCCAGCATTTT
TRBJ1-2,TRBD1,TRBV28,many,CASGPWDRVDGYTF,TGTGCCAGCGGCCCCTGGGACAGGGTGGATGGCTACACCTTC
TRBJ2-7,TRBD1,TRBV28,many,CASGQGLFYEQYF,TGTGCCAGCGGACAGGGCTTGTTCTACGAGCAGTACTTC
TRBJ2-7,TRBD2,TRBV10-3,many,CAISESSGRPDYEQYF,TGTGCCATCAGTGAGTCTAGCGGGAGGCCAGACTACGAGCAGTACTTC
TRBJ2-2,TRBD1,TRBV2,many,CASRWGTGNTGELFF,TGTGCCAGCAGGTGGGGGACAGGGAACACCGGGGAGCTGTTTTTT
TRBJ2-3,TRBD2,TRBV20-1,NA,CSAISGIGTDTQYF,TGCAGTGCTATTAGCGGGATCGGCACAGATACGCAGTATTTT
TRBJ2-4,NA,TRBV6-1,NA,CASSEGGDIQYF,TGTGCCAGCAGTGAGGGGGGAGACATTCAGTACTTC
TRBJ2-1,NA,TRBV29-1,NA,CSVARRQVDDEQFF,TGCAGCGTTGCACGCAGGCAGGTAGATGATGAGCAGTTCTTC
TRBJ1-1,NA,TRBV28,many,CASSLSGGDTEAFF,TGTGCCAGCAGTTTATCCGGGGGGGACACTGAAGCTTTCTTT
TRBJ2-4,TRBD2,TRBV4-1,NA,CASSQDTRERANIQYF,TGCGCCAGCAGCCAAGATACGCGGGAGAGGGCAAACATTCAGTACTTC
TRBJ1-1,NA,TRBV2,many,CASLMTETPNTEAFF,TGTGCCAGCTTGATGACTGAGACACCGAACACTGAAGCTTTCTTT
TRBJ2-1,TRBD2,TRBV27,NA,CASSFSGTSGKNEQFF,TGTGCCAGCAGTTTCTCCGGGACTAGCGGGAAGAATGAGCAGTTCTTC
TRBJ2-5,NA,TRBV7-8,many,CASSLGTVQETQYF,TGTGCCAGCAGCCTCGGGACTGTTCAAGAGACCCAGTACTTC
TRBJ1-1,NA,TRBV29-1,many,CSVEGGLNTEAFF,TGCAGCGTTGAAGGAGGGTTGAACACTGAAGCTTTCTTT
TRBJ1-6,TRBD1,TRBV20-1,few,CSATTGDGNSPLHF,TGCAGTGCGACAACAGGGGACGGTAATTCACCCCTCCACTTT
TRBJ1-5,TRBD1,TRBV28,few,CASSSDRTQPQHF,TGTGCCAGCAGTTCGGACAGGACTCAGCCCCAGCATTTT
TRBJ2-7,NA,TRBV3-1,many,CASSQDRLAYEQYF,TGTGCCAGCAGCCAAGATCGACTAGCCTACGAGCAGTACTTC
TRBJ1-4,NA,TRBV6-2/TRBV6-3,many,CASSYFPDGATNEKLFF,TGTGCCAGCAGTTACTTCCCGGACGGAGCAACTAATGAAAAACTGTTTTTT
TRBJ2-7,TRBD2,TRBV28,many,CASSHLTSGSNEQYF,TGTGCCAGCAGCCACCTGACTAGCGGGAGCAACGAGCAGTACTTC
TRBJ2-7,NA,TRBV28,many,CASTSPDVAYEQYF,TGTGCCAGCACGTCCCCTGACGTGGCCTACGAGCAGTACTTC
TRBJ2-5,NA,TRBV3-1,many,CASSGNRELKTQYF,TGTGCCAGCAGCGGAAACAGGGAGCTGAAGACCCAGTACTTC
TRBJ2-7,NA,TRBV2,many,CASQDSFNEQYF,TGTGCCAGCCAGGACAGTTTCAACGAGCAGTACTTC
TRBJ1-2,NA,TRBV2,many,CASSGLDRGYTF,TGTGCCAGCAGTGGCTTAGATAGGGGCTACACCTTC
TRBJ2-2,TRBD2,TRBV5-1,NA,CASSLTQGGAGELFF,TGCGCCAGCAGCTTAACCCAGGGAGGGGCCGGGGAGCTGTTTTTT
TRBJ2-1,NA,TRBV7-8,NA,CASSPRDLNNEQFF,TGTGCCAGCAGCCCGCGGGACCTCAACAATGAGCAGTTCTTC
TRBJ2-2,NA,TRBV4-1,NA,CASSPLRTVNTGELFF,TGCGCCAGCAGCCCCCTTCGGACTGTTAACACCGGGGAGCTGTTTTTT
TRBJ1-1,NA,TRBV3-1,many,CASSQPGTEAFF,TGTGCCAGCAGCCAACCCGGGACAGAAGCTTTCTTT
TRBJ2-7,TRBD1,TRBV28,many,CASSLYRTGAYEQYF,TGTGCCAGCAGTTTATACCGGACAGGCGCCTACGAGCAGTACTTC
TRBJ1-1,NA,TRBV15,few,CATRGVGPGGTEAFF,TGTGCCACCCGTGGCGTGGGACCGGGGGGGACTGAAGCTTTCTTT
TRBJ2-7,TRBD2,TRBV20-1,many,CSARDPLAVSYEQYF,TGCAGTGCTAGAGATCCACTAGCGGTTTCCTACGAGCAGTACTTC
TRBJ1-1,NA,TRBV2,many,CASTRGGANTEAFF,TGTGCCAGCACGAGGGGAGGGGCCAACACTGAAGCTTTCTTT
TRBJ1-2,NA,TRBV28,many,CASTQGQYGYTF,TGTGCCAGCACTCAGGGGCAATATGGCTACACCTTC